This T cell receptor (beta chain) was captured in a study of cytomegalovirus exposure and HLA in healthy donors. Study in general: Per a later analysis, the 666 first-cohort and some 130 validation repertoires shared one platform.

Worth noting for this clone: Its target is not known.

Clones were read by immunoSEQ multiplex PCR, and TCRdb kept only the in-frame ones, dropping some. Counted here are 150,000 to 200,000 clones, around four fifths occurring once; the ten biggest clones make up approximately 2%. Germline trimming cut 7 bases from V and 6 bases from J; bases unmatched to any gene: 13. Germline-derived CDR1 and CDR2 are SGDLS and YYNGEE. The CDR3 extends over 16 amino acids. Study outcomes and limitations: Cytomegalovirus association was assigned to 150 to 200 TCR beta chains. Researchers reported that a few CMV-associated chains were confirmed in vitro as CMV antigen-specific. Many donors carried some public TCRs, although rarity characterized most TCR sequences.

The source is a young man in good health and CMV-seropositive. The chain recombines TRBV9 with TRBJ2-2; 9 bases are shared with TRBD2. The source material was PBMCs. DNA for the CDR3: TGTGCCAGCGGAGATGGCGGGGGGGCCCCATCCGGGGAGCTGTTTTTT. Protein product: CASGDGGGAPSGELFF.